Included here is one T cell receptor (beta chain) sequence, with context. The data were produced by immunoSEQ multiplex PCR, yet TCRdb's version contains in-frame clones alone and is incomplete. The table records about 91,000 clones, approximately 72% of them present only once. The sample comes from a study of blood T cell repertoires in COVID-19. This CDR3 has 14 amino acids. CDR1 is MDHEN and CDR2 is SYDVKM in the germline V gene. The V end lost 6 bases, the J end lost 6 bases, and 18 bases lay between the germline ends. The chain is built from TRBV28 and TRBJ2-7; weak D call: TRBD2 (6 bases). This TCR came from a man between 65 and 85 years old with acute or convalescent COVID-19. The sequencing input was peripheral blood. The CDR3 protein is CASRPMGLIGEQYF. The CDR3 DNA reads as TGTGCCAGCAGACCGATGGGACTGATAGGCGAGCAGTACTTC.